The T cell receptor (beta chain) under discussion was sequenced for a study of T cell changes during pregnancy in multiple sclerosis. The CDR3 length is 13 residues. Germline CDR1 and CDR2: SGHVS and FQNEAQ. Trimming pared 3 bases from V and 3 bases from J, leaving 9 bases between. Only in-frame clones appear in the TCRdb table, and some are missing; sequencing was by immunoSEQ multiplex PCR. The sample lists approximately 34,000 clones; just over 90% were seen once. The material was CD8+ T cells from peripheral blood mononuclear cells, obtained in the first trimester of pregnancy. This clonotype originated in a female donor with multiple sclerosis, enrolled in a pregnancy study. The V and J genes are TRBV7-8 and TRBJ2-7, with D perhaps matching TRBD1 (6 bases). CDR3 residues: CASSLYRVYEQYF. The CDR3, as DNA: TGTGCCAGCAGCTTGTACAGGGTCTACGAGCAGTACTTC.